The rows below give T cell receptor beta chains drawn from one sample of a study of identical twins. MiXCR, run by TCRdb on the 5' RACE reads, gives a single entry per CDR3 protein. This sample yields 600,000 to 700,000 distinct CDR3 sequences, of which around 21% are seen a single time; roughly 4.3% belongs to the top ten. A further study also used this sample, focusing on T cells expressing NK-cell markers.

The sequencing input was PBMCs. These TCRs come from a woman aged 18-35 years in good health. CDR3s include the opening cysteine and the closing phenylalanine or tryptophan. A D gene is named only where the DNA matches it firmly. Clone size is stated in some rows and not others, as once, few, many or a class when expanded.

TRBV20-1	TRBJ2-5	few	-	TGCAGTGCTAGACGCGGGACCATCGAAGAGACCCAGTACTTC	CSARRGTIEETQYF
TRBV20-1	TRBJ2-1	many	-	TGCAGTGCTAGAGATTACCAGGGGACCCATGAGCAGTTCTTC	CSARDYQGTHEQFF
TRBV4-3	TRBJ2-3	-	-	TGCGCCAGCAGCCAAGATACAGCACGAAGCACAGATACGCAGTATTTT	CASSQDTARSTDTQYF
TRBV10-3	TRBJ2-1	-	-	TGTGCCATCTCCACCCTAAAGGGAGGAATCAATGAGCAGTTCTTC	CAISTLKGGINEQFF
TRBV20-1	TRBJ2-7	-	-	TGCAGTGCTAGCTTTGCGGTTAGCTCCTACGAGCAGTACTTC	CSASFAVSSYEQYF
TRBV5-5	TRBJ1-1	-	-	TGTGCCAGCAGCGATCCCGGGCGGGGACTGAACACTGAAGCTTTCTTT	CASSDPGRGLNTEAFF
TRBV7-2	TRBJ2-1	few	TRBD2	TGTGCCAGCACCCGGACTAGCCGTACGTACAATGAGCAGTTCTTC	CASTRTSRTYNEQFF
TRBV11-2	TRBJ2-1	-	-	TGTGCCAGCAGCTTAGGGAGGCGGCGGGTGACCTCCTACAATGAGCAGTTCTTC	CASSLGRRRVTSYNEQFF
TRBV20-1	TRBJ2-7	few	-	TGCAGTGCTTCCGGGACATCCTACTACGAGCAGTACTTC	CSASGTSYYEQYF
TRBV24-1	TRBJ2-7	-	-	TGTGCCACCAGTGACAATGGACCGGCCTACGAGCAGTACTTC	CATSDNGPAYEQYF
TRBV3-1	TRBJ2-7	many	TRBD2	TGTGCCAGCAGCCAAGGGGCTAGCGGGCCATTTACCTACGAGCAGTACTTC	CASSQGASGPFTYEQYF
TRBV12-3/TRBV12-4	TRBJ1-6	-	TRBD1	TGTGCCAGCAGGGGACAGGTTCTCAATTCACCCCTCCACTTT	CASRGQVLNSPLHF
TRBV9	TRBJ2-1	-	-	TGTGCCAGCAGCGTAGGGGCCATGAGTGAGCAGTTCTTC	CASSVGAMSEQFF
TRBV20-1	TRBJ1-2	-	TRBD1	TGCAGTGCTCGGACAGGGCAGCGAGGCTACACCTTC	CSARTGQRGYTF
TRBV5-1	TRBJ2-4	-	-	TGCGCCAGCAGCGGAGAGGGAGCAAACATTCAGTACTTC	CASSGEGANIQYF
TRBV20-1	TRBJ2-1	few	-	TGCAGTGCTAGTTTCAGCGCCGCCGGGCAGTTCTTC	CSASFSAAGQFF
TRBV5-5	TRBJ2-3	many	TRBD2	TGTGCCAGCAGCTTATTAGCGGGGGTGGCAGATACGCAGTATTTT	CASSLLAGVADTQYF
TRBV3-1	TRBJ1-2	-	-	TGTGCCAGCAGCCAATTGACTGCAGGCTACACCTTC	CASSQLTAGYTF
TRBV20-1	TRBJ2-7	-	TRBD1	TGCAGTGCTCCACTTAGGACAGGGTACGAGCAGTACTTC	CSAPLRTGYEQYF
TRBV2	TRBJ2-5	many	-	TGTGCCAGCAAGGGGCAAGAGACCCAGTACTTC	CASKGQETQYF
TRBV27	TRBJ1-2	-	-	TGTGCCAGCAGAGGGGCTCTTGGCTACACCTTC	CASRGALGYTF
TRBV20-1	TRBJ2-3	many	-	TGCAGTGCTATCGCACAGATGAGCACAGATACGCAGTATTTT	CSAIAQMSTDTQYF
TRBV5-1	TRBJ1-2	many	TRBD1	TGCGCCAGCAGCTCGACAGGGAACTATGGCTACACCTTC	CASSSTGNYGYTF
TRBV15	TRBJ2-1	-	-	TGTGCCACCAGCAGAGGGACCATCAATGAGCAGTTCTTC	CATSRGTINEQFF
TRBV13	TRBJ2-7	-	-	TGTGCCAGCGGCCCGGGACTGGGCTACGAGCAGTACTTC	CASGPGLGYEQYF
TRBV27	TRBJ2-5	-	TRBD2	TGTGCCAGCGCCCCCACGGCGGGGGTACAAGAGACCCAGTACTTC	CASAPTAGVQETQYF
TRBV29-1	TRBJ1-1	few	-	TGCAGCGTGAGGATCGAGGGCGGTGAAGCTTTCTTT	CSVRIEGGEAFF
TRBV20-1	TRBJ1-2	few	-	TGCAGTGCTAGTAGGGAACAATATGGCTACACCTTC	CSASREQYGYTF
TRBV7-9	TRBJ1-2	-	-	TGTGCCAGCAGCTTAAGCCAGGCCACCAATCGATATGGCTACACCTTC	CASSLSQATNRYGYTF
TRBV11-2	TRBJ2-7	many	TRBD2	TGTGCCAGCAGCTTAGGGAGGGGAGGGGAGCAGTACTTC	CASSLGRGGEQYF
TRBV20-1	TRBJ2-3	-	TRBD1	TGCAGTGCTGGATCAGGGGGTACAGATACGCAGTATTTT	CSAGSGGTDTQYF
TRBV12-3/TRBV12-4	TRBJ2-2	-	-	TGTGCCAGCAGTTTAGTCAGGGGGGACACCGGGGAGCTGTTTTTT	CASSLVRGDTGELFF
TRBV6-1	TRBJ1-2	many	TRBD1	TGTGCCAGCGCCCCGGGACAGTCGCGAAGCTACACCTTC	CASAPGQSRSYTF
TRBV7-9	TRBJ2-7	-	-	TGTGCCAGCAGCTCCCCGGGGGGAGGGGGAGTCTACGAGCAGTACTTC	CASSSPGGGGVYEQYF
TRBV7-9	TRBJ1-2	few	-	TGTGCCAGCAGCTTAACTTCTGGCTACACCTTC	CASSLTSGYTF
TRBV12-3/TRBV12-4	TRBJ2-7	few	TRBD2	TGTGCCAGCAGTTCTTGGACTAGCCCCTACGAGCAGTACTTC	CASSSWTSPYEQYF
TRBV11-2	TRBJ2-5	-	-	TGTGCCAGCAGTCCGTCTACCGGGATCCAAGAGACCCAGTACTTC	CASSPSTGIQETQYF
TRBV12-3/TRBV12-4	TRBJ2-4	-	-	TGTGCCAGCAGTTTCCCGGGACCCGTAGCCAAAAACATTCAGTACTTC	CASSFPGPVAKNIQYF
TRBV20-1	TRBJ2-7	-	-	TGCAGCCTCAGGGAAGCCTACGAGCAGTACTTC	CSLREAYEQYF